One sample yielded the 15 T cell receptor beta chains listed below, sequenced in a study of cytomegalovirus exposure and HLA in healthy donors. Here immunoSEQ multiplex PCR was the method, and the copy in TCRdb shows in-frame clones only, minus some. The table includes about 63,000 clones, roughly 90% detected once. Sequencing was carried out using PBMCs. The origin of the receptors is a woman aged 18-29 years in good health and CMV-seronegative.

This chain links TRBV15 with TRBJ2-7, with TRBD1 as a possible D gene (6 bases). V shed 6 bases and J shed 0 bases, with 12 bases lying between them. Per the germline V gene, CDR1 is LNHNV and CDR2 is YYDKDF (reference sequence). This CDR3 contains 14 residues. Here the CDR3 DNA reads TGTGCCACCAGGGAAGACAGGAGCTCCTACGAGCAGTACTTC. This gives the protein CATREDRSSYEQYF.

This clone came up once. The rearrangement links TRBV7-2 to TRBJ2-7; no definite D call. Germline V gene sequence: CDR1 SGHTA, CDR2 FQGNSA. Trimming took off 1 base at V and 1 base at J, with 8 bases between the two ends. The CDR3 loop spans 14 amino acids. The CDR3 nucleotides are TGTGCCAGCAGCTTAGATTTTAATTCCTACGAGCAGTACTTC. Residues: CASSLDFNSYEQYF.

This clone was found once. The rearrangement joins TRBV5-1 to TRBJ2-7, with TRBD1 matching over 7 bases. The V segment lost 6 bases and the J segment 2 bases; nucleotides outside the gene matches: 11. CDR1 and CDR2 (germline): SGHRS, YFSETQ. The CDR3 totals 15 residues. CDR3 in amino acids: CASNPRTGETYEQYF. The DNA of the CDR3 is TGCGCCAGCAACCCCCGGACAGGCGAAACCTACGAGCAGTACTTC.

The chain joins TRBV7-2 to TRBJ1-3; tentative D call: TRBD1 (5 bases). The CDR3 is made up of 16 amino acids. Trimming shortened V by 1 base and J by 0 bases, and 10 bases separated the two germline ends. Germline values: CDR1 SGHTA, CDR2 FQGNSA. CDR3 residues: CASSLVGGNSGNTIYF. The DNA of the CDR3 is TGTGCCAGCAGCTTAGTCGGGGGGAACTCTGGAAACACCATATATTTT.

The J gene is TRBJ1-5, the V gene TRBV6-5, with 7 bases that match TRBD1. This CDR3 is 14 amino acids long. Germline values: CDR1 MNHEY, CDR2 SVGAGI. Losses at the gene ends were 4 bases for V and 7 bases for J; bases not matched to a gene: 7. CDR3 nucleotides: TGTGCCAGCAGTTTCACAGGGGCGGGACAGCCCCAGCATTTT. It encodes CASSFTGAGQPQHF.

CDR3 loop: CASERYDQETQYF. The CDR3 region has the DNA TGTGCCAGCGAGCGATACGACCAAGAGACCCAGTACTTC. The chain couples TRBV7-9 to TRBJ2-5; D not certain. The CDR3 is made up of 13 amino acids. Germline-derived CDR1 and CDR2 are SEHNR and FQNEAQ (reference sequence). V lost 8 bases and J 0 bases, leaving 10 bases between the germline ends.

The CDR3 nucleotides are TGCGCCAGCAGCTGGGGACTAGCGGGAGGCTTCGAGCAGTACTTC. Translating gives CASSWGLAGGFEQYF. The J gene is TRBJ2-7, the V gene TRBV5-1; 15 nucleotides line up with TRBD2. The germline V gene encodes CDR1 SGHRS and CDR2 YFSETQ. The CDR3 length is 15 residues. V lost 3 bases, J lost 6 bases, and 4 bases stayed unmatched.

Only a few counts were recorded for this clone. The CDR3 bases are TGCGCCAGCAGCCAACCGGGACTAGCGGGCTACTCCTACGAGCAGTACTTC. Protein product: CASSQPGLAGYSYEQYF. The genes are TRBV5-1 and TRBJ2-7; 12 nucleotides match TRBD2. Germline V CDR1 and CDR2: SGHRS, YFSETQ. The CDR3 length is 17 residues. The V segment lost 4 bases and the J segment 0 bases; nucleotides outside the gene matches: 8.

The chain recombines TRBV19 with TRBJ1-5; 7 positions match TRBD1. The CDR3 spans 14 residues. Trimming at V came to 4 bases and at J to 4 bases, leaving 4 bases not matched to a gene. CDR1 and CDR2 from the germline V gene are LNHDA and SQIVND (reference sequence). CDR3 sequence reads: CASSNRGDNQPQHF. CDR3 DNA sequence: TGTGCCAGTAGTAACAGGGGCGATAATCAGCCCCAGCATTTT.

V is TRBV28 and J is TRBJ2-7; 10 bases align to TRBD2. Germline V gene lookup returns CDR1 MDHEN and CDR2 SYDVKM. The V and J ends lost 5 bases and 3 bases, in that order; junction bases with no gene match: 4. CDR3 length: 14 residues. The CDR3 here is CASSLAGALYEQYF. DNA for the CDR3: TGTGCCAGCAGTCTAGCGGGAGCCCTCTACGAGCAGTACTTC.

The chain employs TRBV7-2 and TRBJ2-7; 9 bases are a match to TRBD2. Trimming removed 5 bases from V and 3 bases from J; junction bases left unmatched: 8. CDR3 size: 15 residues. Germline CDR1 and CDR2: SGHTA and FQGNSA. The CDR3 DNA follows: TGTGCCAGCAGCCCGGTTGCGGGGGGGCACTACGAGCAGTACTTC. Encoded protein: CASSPVAGGHYEQYF.

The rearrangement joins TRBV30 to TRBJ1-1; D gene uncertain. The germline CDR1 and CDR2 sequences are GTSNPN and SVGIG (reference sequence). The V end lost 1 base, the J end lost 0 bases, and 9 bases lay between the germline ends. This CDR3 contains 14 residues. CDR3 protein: CAWSALFMNTEAFF. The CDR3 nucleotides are TGTGCCTGGAGTGCCCTTTTTATGAACACTGAAGCTTTCTTT.

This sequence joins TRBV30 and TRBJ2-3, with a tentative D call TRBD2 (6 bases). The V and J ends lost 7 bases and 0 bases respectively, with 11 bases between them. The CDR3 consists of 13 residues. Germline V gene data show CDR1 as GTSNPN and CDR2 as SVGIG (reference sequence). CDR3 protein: CAYAGTSTDTQYF. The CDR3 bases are TGTGCCTATGCGGGGACTAGCACAGATACGCAGTATTTT.

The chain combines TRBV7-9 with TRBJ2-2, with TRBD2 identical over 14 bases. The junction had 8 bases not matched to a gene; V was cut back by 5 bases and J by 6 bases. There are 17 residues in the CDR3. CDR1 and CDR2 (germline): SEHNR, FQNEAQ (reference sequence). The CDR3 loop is CASSPGLAGGQAGELFF. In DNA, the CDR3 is TGTGCCAGCAGCCCCGGACTAGCGGGGGGCCAGGCCGGGGAGCTGTTTTTT.

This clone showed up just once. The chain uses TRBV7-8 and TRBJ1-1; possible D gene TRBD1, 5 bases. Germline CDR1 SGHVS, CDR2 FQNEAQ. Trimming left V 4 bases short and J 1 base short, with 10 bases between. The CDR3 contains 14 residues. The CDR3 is CASSYQQGNTEAFF. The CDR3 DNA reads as TGTGCCAGCAGCTACCAGCAGGGGAACACTGAAGCTTTCTTT.